This T cell receptor (beta chain) was documented in a study of HIV-infected patients and healthy controls. Findings and limits, study-wide: MAIT alpha-chain CDR3s were frequent in healthy controls, depleted in HIV+.

The repertoire came from unfractionated whole blood and reflected all unsorted peripheral T cells. Enrolled donors were untreated HIV-infected adults about to begin antiretroviral therapy. People with immunomodulatory therapy, recent vaccination or treatment interruptions were not enrolled. As for this clonotype: Its matching antigen is unknown.

With 0 bases removed from V and 0 bases from J, the gap between germline ends came to 7 bases. This CDR3 comprises 15 residues. Germline lookup yields CDR1 SGHRS and CDR2 YFSETQ. cDNA was made from roughly 470 ng RNA using alpha and beta constant primers. Using multiplexing indices, alpha and beta chain libraries were generated apart by chain-specific third strand synthesis. TCRdb ran MiXCR on the 5' RACE reads and lists one entry per CDR3 protein. The sample includes several thousand distinct CDR3 sequences, 9% to 9.5% of them seen just once. The clonotype was recovered from an adult with HIV infection. The chain couples TRBV5-1 to TRBJ1-5; no clear D. Material: blood, obtained before antiretroviral therapy. The CDR3 sequence: CASSLAPGSNQPQHF. CDR3 coding DNA: TGCGCCAGCAGCTTGGCCCCAGGTAGCAATCAGCCCCAGCATTTT.